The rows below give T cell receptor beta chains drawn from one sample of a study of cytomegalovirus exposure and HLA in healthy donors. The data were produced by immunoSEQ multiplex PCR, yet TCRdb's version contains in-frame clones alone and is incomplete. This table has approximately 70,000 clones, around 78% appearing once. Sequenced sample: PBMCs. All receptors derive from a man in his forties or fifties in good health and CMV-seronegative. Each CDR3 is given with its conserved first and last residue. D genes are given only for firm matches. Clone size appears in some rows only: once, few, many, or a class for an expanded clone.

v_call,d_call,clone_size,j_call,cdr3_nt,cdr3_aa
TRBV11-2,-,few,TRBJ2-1,TGTGCCAGCAGTCTTCTTAGTGAGCAGTTCTTC,CASSLLSEQFF
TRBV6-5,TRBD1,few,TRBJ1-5,TGTGCCAGCAGCGACAGGGGACTAAATCAGCCCCAGCATTTT,CASSDRGLNQPQHF
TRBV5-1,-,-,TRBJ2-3,TGCGCCAGCAGCTTAACAGGTTATCAAGATACGCAGTATTTT,CASSLTGYQDTQYF
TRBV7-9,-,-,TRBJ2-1,TGTGCCAGCAGCTTCAGTTCGCTCCTCAATGAGCAGTTCTTC,CASSFSSLLNEQFF
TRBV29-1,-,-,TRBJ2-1,TGCAGCGGCATATCAGGGATGTCCTACAATGAGCAGTTCTTC,CSGISGMSYNEQFF
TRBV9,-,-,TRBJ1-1,TGTGCCAGCAGCCCTTACACAGGGCAAGGTACTGAAGCTTTCTTT,CASSPYTGQGTEAFF
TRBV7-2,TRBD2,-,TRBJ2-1,TGTGCCAGCAGAGGACTAGCATCTTACAATGAGCAGTTCTTC,CASRGLASYNEQFF
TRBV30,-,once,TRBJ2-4,TGTGCCTGGAGTGCAGGGGCCAAAAACATTCAGTACTTC,CAWSAGAKNIQYF
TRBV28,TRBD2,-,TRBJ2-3,TGTGCCAGCATTCGGCCGGGAGGGATTTCCACAGATACGCAGTATTTT,CASIRPGGISTDTQYF
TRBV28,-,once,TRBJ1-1,TGTGCCAGCGGAACCGGGACAAGGAACACTGAAGCTTTCTTT,CASGTGTRNTEAFF
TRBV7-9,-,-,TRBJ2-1,TGTGCCAGCAGCCCCCGTGATGGTGCGCGAACCTTTTTCAATGAGCAGTTCTTC,CASSPRDGARTFFNEQFF
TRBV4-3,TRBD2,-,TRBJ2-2,TGCGCCAGCAGCCTTGGGGAGGGCCTCACCGGGGAGCTGTTTTTT,CASSLGEGLTGELFF
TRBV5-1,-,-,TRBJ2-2,TGCGCCAGCAGCTTGGCCGTTGTAGGGGGCACCGGGGAGCTGTTTTTT,CASSLAVVGGTGELFF
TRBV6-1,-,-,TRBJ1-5,TGTGCCAGCAGTGAATTAGGGGAATATGAGCCCCAGCATTTT,CASSELGEYEPQHF
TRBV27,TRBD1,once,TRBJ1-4,TGTGCCAGCCGTACCCCGGGACAGAATAATGAAAAACTGTTTTTT,CASRTPGQNNEKLFF
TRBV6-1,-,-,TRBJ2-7,TGTGCCAGCAGGAGCAGGGGGGACCCTTCCTACGAGCAGTACTTC,CASRSRGDPSYEQYF
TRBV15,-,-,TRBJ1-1,TGTGCCACCAGCCCCGGGGTAAACACTGAAGCTTTCTTT,CATSPGVNTEAFF
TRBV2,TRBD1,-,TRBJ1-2,TGTGCCAGCAGTAGCCGGGAGGGGGCCTTTCGTGGCTACACCTTC,CASSSREGAFRGYTF
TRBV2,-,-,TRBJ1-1,TGTGCCAGCAGTGTATACAGTCTGAACACTGAAGCTTTCTTT,CASSVYSLNTEAFF
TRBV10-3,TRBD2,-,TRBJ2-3,TGTGCCATCAGTGAGTCGGAACTAGCGGGGACCACAGATACGCAGTATTTT,CAISESELAGTTDTQYF
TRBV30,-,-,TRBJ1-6,TGTGCCTGGAGTAGGATCGGGGGGCCCTATAATTCACCCCTCCACTTT,CAWSRIGGPYNSPLHF
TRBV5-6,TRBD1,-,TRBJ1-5,TGTGCCAGCAGCCCGGGGACAGGGGGCAATCAGCCCCAGCATTTT,CASSPGTGGNQPQHF
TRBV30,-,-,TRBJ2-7,TGTGCCTGGAATCGGCGGGCAGACAACGAGCAGTACTTC,CAWNRRADNEQYF
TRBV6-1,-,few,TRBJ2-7,TGTGCCAGCAAATTGAACGTCATGGGGCCCGAGCAGTACTTC,CASKLNVMGPEQYF
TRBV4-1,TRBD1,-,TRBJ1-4,TGCGCCAGCAGCCAAGCGACAGGGGCTAATGAAAAACTGTTTTTT,CASSQATGANEKLFF
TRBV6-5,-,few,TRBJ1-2,TGTGCCAGCAGTGGGACAACCTATGGCTACACCTTC,CASSGTTYGYTF
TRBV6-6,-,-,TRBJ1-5,TGTGCCAGCAGTGGAGCGGAGTATCAGCCCCAGCATTTT,CASSGAEYQPQHF
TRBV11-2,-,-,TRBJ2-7,TGTGCCAGCAGCTTTTGGTCGGACAACTCCTACGAGCAGTACTTC,CASSFWSDNSYEQYF
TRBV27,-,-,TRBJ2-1,TGTGCCAGCAGTGGCAGGCATTACAATGAGCAGTTCTTC,CASSGRHYNEQFF
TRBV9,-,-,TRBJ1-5,TGTGCCATGCGGGAGGTGTCCCAGCATTTT,CAMREVSQHF